These 2 T cell receptor beta chains originate from one sample sequenced in a study of blood T cell repertoires in COVID-19. Profiled with immunoSEQ multiplex PCR; TCRdb holds only in-frame clones, not every one. Of about 160,000 clones in the sample, about four fifths are singletons; the top ten hold 8% to 11%. The material sequenced was peripheral blood. The receptors were gathered from a woman at least 80 years old with active or convalescent COVID-19.

The chain couples TRBV5-1 to TRBJ1-3; 9 bases match TRBD1. Germline-derived CDR1 and CDR2 are SGHRS and YFSETQ. The J segment lost 7 bases and the V segment lost 0 bases, leaving 2 bases of the junction unmatched. This CDR3 is 14 amino acids long. CDR3 residues: CASSLGTGENTIYF. CDR3 DNA sequence: TGCGCCAGCAGCTTGGGGACAGGGGAGAACACCATATATTTT.

The rearrangement joins TRBV7-2 to TRBJ2-2; 10 bases are shared with TRBD2. CDR1 SGHTA and CDR2 FQGNSA come from the germline V gene. CDR3 size: 14 residues. The trim removed 3 bases at V and 6 bases at J, leaving 1 base unmatched. The CDR3 loop reads CASSFLAGAGELFF. DNA of the CDR3: TGTGCCAGCAGCTTTCTAGCGGGAGCCGGGGAGCTGTTTTTT.